What follows are 24 T cell receptor beta chains derived from one specimen sequenced in a study of T cell repertoires in cytomegalovirus infection. MiXCR, applied by TCRdb to the reads, yields one record per CDR3 protein. Of about 920,000 distinct CDR3 sequences in the sample, roughly 30% were seen once. No antigen has been identified for these receptors. The specimen was cultured CD8+ T cells from PBMCs, collected from culture after CMV antigen stimulation. The receptor set was obtained from a human donor in good health (CMV status not recorded). Some clones in this sample may be carry-over from other donors' samples.

Turning to this clonotype: A read error may explain this, as a much larger clone is one base away. The V call is TRBV6-5, the J call TRBJ1-1; 7 bases map to TRBD1. The V gene end was trimmed by 10 bases and the J gene end by 1 base; junction bases not matched to a gene: 9. Germline V gene lookup returns CDR1 MNHEY and CDR2 SVGAGI. This CDR3 spans 14 amino acids. Here the CDR3 reads CANNPGGRNTEAFF. CDR3 nucleotide sequence: TGTGCCAACAACCCAGGGGGAAGGAACACTGAAGCTTTCTTT.

This clonotype appeared a few times. This chain joins TRBV6-2 or TRBV6-3 and TRBJ2-5, with TRBD1 matching over 8 bases. Germline values: CDR1 MNHEY, CDR2 SVGEGT. CDR3 length: 17 residues. Germline trimming cut 2 bases from V and 1 base from J; bases unmatched to any gene: 9. The CDR3 coding sequence is TGTGCCAGCAGTTACACAGGGGGGAACAGGCTCCAAGAGACCCAGTACTTC. Its translation is CASSYTGGNRLQETQYF.

This clonotype was found many times. This chain links TRBV7-2 with TRBJ2-3, with D uncertain. Germline assignment: CDR1 SGHTA and CDR2 FQGNSA. The V gene lost 5 bases and the J gene lost 6 bases, with 9 bases spanning the gap. The CDR3 extends over 12 amino acids. The CDR3 loop reads CASSPAMDTQYF. The CDR3 DNA is TGTGCCAGCAGCCCCGCTATGGATACGCAGTATTTT.

CDR3 nucleotides: TGCGCCAGCAGCCACCGACCGGGACAATTGGAGACCCAGTACTTC. It yields the protein CASSHRPGQLETQYF. This chain joins TRBV4-1 and TRBJ2-5, with D possibly matching TRBD1 (6 bases). This CDR3 comprises 15 residues. Germline loops: CDR1 MGHRA, CDR2 YSYEKL. Trimming removed 3 bases from V and 5 bases from J, with 16 bases in between.

Only a few counts were recorded for this clonotype. This chain connects TRBV19 to TRBJ1-5; unclear D gene. Germline V lookup: CDR1 LNHDA, CDR2 SQIVND (reference sequence). Between the trimmed V and J ends, which lost 3 bases and 2 bases, there was a span of 11 bases. The CDR3 length is 15 residues. The CDR3: CASSIYFGRNQPQHF. As DNA, the CDR3 is TGTGCCAGTAGTATTTACTTCGGGCGCAATCAGCCCCAGCATTTT.

This clonotype was picked up a small number of times. In nucleotides, the CDR3 is TGTGCCAGCACCCGGACAGGGTCTGACCAGCCCCAGCATTTT. This encodes CASTRTGSDQPQHF. The chain employs TRBV12-3 or TRBV12-4 and TRBJ1-5; TRBD1 agrees at 8 bases. This CDR3 region has 14 residues. The junction had 9 bases not matched to a gene; V was cut back by 7 bases and J by 7 bases.

This clonotype has a handful of counts. The V call is TRBV5-5, the J call TRBJ1-1, with a tentative D call TRBD1 (5 bases). Per the germline V gene, CDR1 is SGHKS and CDR2 is YYEKEE (reference sequence). V was trimmed by 4 bases and J by 11 bases, leaving 21 bases between them. The CDR3 loop spans 14 amino acids. DNA for the CDR3: TGTGCCAGCAGCCAGTCCGACATAGGACACGCGGCTTTCTTT. It codes for CASSQSDIGHAAFF.

This clonotype has a count of ten or more. The gene calls are TRBV7-2 and TRBJ2-1; a possible D gene is TRBD1 (6 bases). The V gene's germline CDR1 is SGHTA and CDR2 FQGNSA. The CDR3 loop spans 14 amino acids. The ends were cut back, 4 bases at V and 9 bases at J, with 16 bases in the middle. CDR3: CASSSQQGFGEQFF. The DNA of the CDR3 is TGTGCCAGCAGCTCACAACAGGGATTTGGTGAGCAGTTCTTC.

The sample holds a few counts of this clonotype. V is TRBV6-4 and J is TRBJ1-1; no definite D call. V lost 2 bases and J 3 bases, leaving 7 bases between the germline ends. In germline, CDR1 is MRHNA, CDR2 SNTAGT. There are 13 residues in the CDR3. Written as DNA, the CDR3 is TGTGCCAGCAGTGACGGTCGGTACACTGAAGCTTTCTTT. Translation: CASSDGRYTEAFF.

The rearrangement links TRBV3-1 to TRBJ2-6; D might be TRBD2 (7 bases). CDR3 size: 21 residues. Per the germline V gene, CDR1 is LGHDT and CDR2 is YNNKEL (reference sequence). Between the trimmed V and J ends, which lost 0 bases and 0 bases, there was a span of 21 bases. CDR3 amino acids: CASSQDRRGGGRYSGANVLTF. In DNA, the CDR3 is TGTGCCAGCAGCCAAGATCGGAGGGGGGGGGGCCGATACTCTGGGGCCAACGTCCTGACTTTC.

There are a few counts of this clonotype. The chain combines TRBV27 with TRBJ1-1, with 7 bases lining up with TRBD1. CDR1 is MNHEY and CDR2 is SMNVEV in the germline V gene (reference sequence). The CDR3 covers 17 residues. After removal of 5 bases from V and 1 base from J, the junction contained 13 bases not matched to a gene. This chain's CDR3 is CASSHYTNRGQNTEAFF. CDR3 sequence (DNA): TGTGCCAGCAGTCATTACACAAACAGGGGCCAGAACACTGAAGCTTTCTTT.

The chain joins TRBV7-9 to TRBJ1-2; D not resolved. Trimming left V 5 bases short and J 2 bases short, with 18 bases between. Germline V gives CDR1 SEHNR, CDR2 FQNEAQ (reference sequence). The CDR3 extends over 16 amino acids. In nucleotides, the CDR3 is TGTGCCAGCAGCCACCCTTTCGGTCGCAACAACTATGGCTACACCTTC. Translation: CASSHPFGRNNYGYTF.

In this sample, this clonotype turned up a few times. V and J are TRBV7-9 and TRBJ1-1; D is unclear. The CDR3 loop spans 12 amino acids. V lost 5 bases, J lost 11 bases, and 15 bases lay in between. Germline CDR1 and CDR2: SEHNR and FQNEAQ (reference sequence). CDR3 sequence reads: CASSPLGSEAFF. DNA of the CDR3: TGTGCCAGCAGCCCCTTGGGAAGTGAGGCTTTCTTT.

This chain joins TRBV5-4 and TRBJ1-1; 10 bases are shared with TRBD1. This CDR3 has 15 residues. With 3 bases clipped from V and 5 bases from J, the junction kept 7 bases outside the gene matches. Germline V lookup: CDR1 SGHNT, CDR2 YYREEE (reference sequence). The CDR3 bases are TGTGCCAGCAGCTCCGGGGACAGGGGAGGGACTGAAGCTTTCTTT. Residues: CASSSGDRGGTEAFF.

There are a few counts of this clonotype. V gene TRBV10-2 combines with J gene TRBJ2-3; D remains unclear. Deletions cut 6 bases from V and 2 bases from J, with 12 bases between. This CDR3 has 14 residues. CDR1 is WSHSY and CDR2 is SAAADI in the germline V gene. DNA for the CDR3: TGCGCCAGCAGCAAAGAACGAATCACAGATACGCAGTATTTT. The encoded protein is CASSKERITDTQYF.

The sample holds many counts of this clonotype. The chain joins TRBV2 to TRBJ1-2; possibly TRBD1 for D (6 bases). From germline, CDR1 is SNHLY and CDR2 FYNNEI. V dropped 6 bases and J dropped 4 bases, with 12 bases sitting between them. The CDR3 covers 13 residues. The CDR3 region is CASRTTGLYGYTF. In DNA, the CDR3 is TGTGCCAGCAGGACCACAGGGCTCTATGGCTACACCTTC.

J is TRBJ2-7 and V is TRBV3-1; weak D call: TRBD2 (7 bases). The germline V gene has CDR1 LGHDT and CDR2 YNNKEL (reference sequence). This CDR3 has 12 residues. V dropped 8 bases and J dropped 5 bases, with 13 bases sitting between them. In DNA form, the CDR3 reads TGTGCCAGCCTCGGGGAGGGGGACGAGCAGTACTTC. Protein: CASLGEGDEQYF.

In its sample, this clonotype was seen a few times. Here the CDR3 DNA reads TGTGCCAGCAGCCTACCCGGACAGGGCAAACCCCAAGAGACCCAGTACTTC. Translated: CASSLPGQGKPQETQYF. The rearrangement links TRBV7-9 to TRBJ2-5; the match to TRBD1 covers 8 bases. Trimming took 5 bases from V and 1 from J; bases not matched to a gene: 12. The CDR3 totals 17 residues. In germline, CDR1 is SEHNR, CDR2 FQNEAQ (reference sequence). The variable domain in full, completed from reference TRBV7-9 and TRBJ2-5, reads DTGVSQNPRHKITKRGQNVTFRCDPISEHNRLYWYRQTLGQGPEFLTYFQNEAQLEKSRLLSDRFSAERPKGSFSTLEIQRTEQGDSAMYLCASSLPGQGKPQETQYFGPGTRLLVL.

This clonotype was detected a few times. The chain joins TRBV18 to TRBJ2-3; 8 bases match TRBD2. J gave up 2 bases and V 1 base, and 2 bases lay outside the gene matches. The CDR3 totals 15 residues. Germline CDR1 reads KGHSH; CDR2 reads LQKENI. CDR3: CASSPLAGITDTQYF. The CDR3, as DNA: TGTGCCAGCTCACCACTAGCGGGGATCACAGATACGCAGTATTTT.

This chain connects TRBV19 to TRBJ1-6; 8 bases match TRBD1. Germline assignment: CDR1 LNHDA and CDR2 SQIVND (reference sequence). The CDR3 covers 14 residues. V shed 7 bases, J shed 8 bases, and the junction held 7 bases outside the gene matches. CDR3 sequence reads: CASTSGTGYSPLHF. CDR3 DNA sequence: TGTGCCAGTACCTCCGGGACAGGTTATTCACCCCTCCACTTT.

This clonotype was seen more than once but under ten times. The chain uses TRBV7-8 and TRBJ1-1; D unclear. From germline, CDR1 is SGHVS and CDR2 FQNEAQ. The CDR3 is 14 residues long. V was pared by 3 bases and J by 0 bases, with 8 bases between. The CDR3: CASSLQLLNTEAFF. As DNA, the CDR3 is TGTGCCAGCAGCTTGCAGCTCCTGAACACTGAAGCTTTCTTT.

This sequence joins TRBV27 and TRBJ2-3, with 7 positions matching TRBD2. With 7 bases clipped from V and 5 bases from J, the junction kept 9 bases outside the gene matches. Germline values: CDR1 MNHEY, CDR2 SMNVEV (reference sequence). The length of the CDR3 is 14 residues. The CDR3 reads CASTSGSGQDTQYF. CDR3 DNA: TGTGCCAGCACCTCGGGTAGCGGGCAAGATACGCAGTATTTT.

Ten or more counts support this clonotype. The chain links TRBV12-3 or TRBV12-4 to TRBJ2-1, with 10 nucleotides matching TRBD1. J gave up 8 bases and V 7 bases, and 11 bases lay outside the gene matches. The CDR3 is 15 residues long. CDR3 sequence reads: CASISYGTGAHEQFF. The DNA of the CDR3 is TGTGCCAGCATCTCATACGGGACAGGGGCCCATGAGCAGTTCTTC.

The V gene is TRBV11-2, the J gene TRBJ2-5; D is possibly TRBD1 (5 bases). The CDR3 covers 13 residues. Germline V CDR1 and CDR2: SGHAT, FQNNGV. V dropped 3 bases and J dropped 4 bases, with 9 bases sitting between them. CDR3 nucleotides: TGTGCCAGCAGCTTTCCCCAGGGAGAGACCCAGTACTTC. It yields the protein CASSFPQGETQYF.